Below, 32 T cell receptor delta chains from the same sample are listed, as sequenced in a study of gamma-delta chains in newborns, infants, children. TCRdb re-processed the reads via CATT. The sample has about 4,900 delta-chain clones, around 2.5% seen once. The sample taken for sequencing was blood. The source of these receptors is a child who was a newborn, infant or young child, either healthy, febrile or measles-vaccinated (not recorded which).

CDR3 nucleotide sequence: TGTGCCTGTGACAGTATACTGGGGGATACCTGGGACACCCGACAGATGTTTTTC. This sequence encodes CACDSILGDTWDTRQMFF. This chain connects TRDV2 to TRDJ3; 11 nucleotides agree with TRDD3. The CDR3 contains 18 residues. The ends lost 2 bases at V and 2 bases at J; junction bases unmatched: 4. Germline V gives CDR1 GEAIGNYY, CDR2 EKD.

Called V gene: TRDV2; the J gene was not called; TRDD3 is the table's D call, not checked against the DNA. The length of the CDR3 is 15 residues. Germline V gives CDR1 GEAIGNYY, CDR2 EKD. CDR3 DNA: TGTGCCTGTGACACCGGAGGACTGGGGGATAAGAAAATCATCTTT. It specifies CACDTGGLGDKKIIF.

The chain links TRDV2 to TRDJ3; 8 nucleotides align to TRDD3. Germline V gene lookup returns CDR1 GEAIGNYY and CDR2 EKD. CDR3 length: 18 residues. V was pared by 5 bases and J by 0 bases, with 8 bases of the junction left unmatched. Here the CDR3 reads CACGTLGESSWDTRQMFF. The CDR3 nucleotides are TGTGCCTGTGGCACTCTGGGGGAAAGCTCCTGGGACACCCGACAGATGTTTTTC.

This clone was seen only a few times. V is TRDV2 and J is TRDJ3, with 9 bases fitting TRDD3. The germline gives CDR1 GEAIGNYY, CDR2 EKD. The CDR3 runs 19 residues. V was pared by 3 bases and J by 0 bases, with 8 bases of the junction left unmatched. CDR3 amino acids: CACDPVLGESSWDTRQMFF. The CDR3 DNA reads as TGTGCCTGTGACCCCGTACTGGGGGAGAGCTCCTGGGACACCCGACAGATGTTTTTC.

A few counts support this clone. The same CDR3 arises from other DNA sequences in this sample as well. The rearrangement links TRDV2 to TRDJ3; TRDD3 aligns across 9 bases. The CDR3 is 18 residues long. V trimming: 1 base; J trimming: 0 bases; junction bases outside the gene matches: 3. Looked up from germline, CDR1 is GEAIGNYY and CDR2 is EKD. CDR3 in amino acids: CACDTGGYYSWDTRQMFF. The CDR3 nucleotides read TGTGCCTGTGACACAGGGGGATACTACTCCTGGGACACCCGACAGATGTTTTTC.

By proportion, this clone is large (0.1 to 1%). The sample contains more than one DNA sequence encoding this CDR3. The V call is TRDV2, the J call TRDJ3, with 10 nucleotides matching TRDD3. V dropped 1 base and J dropped 0; count of bases not matched to a gene: 2. The germline V gene encodes CDR1 GEAIGNYY and CDR2 EKD. This CDR3 region has 18 residues. The CDR3 spells CACDTGGYLSWDTRQMFF. CDR3 coding DNA: TGTGCCTGTGACACTGGGGGATACCTCTCCTGGGACACCCGACAGATGTTTTTC.

Regarding this clone: Additional DNA sequences in this sample encode the identical CDR3. The gene calls are TRDV2 and TRDJ1; D might be TRDD3 (6 bases). This CDR3 is built from 15 residues. V was pared by 1 base and J by 0 bases, with 11 bases between. Germline CDR1 and CDR2: GEAIGNYY and EKD. CDR3 residues: CACDTGGSYTDKLIF. The CDR3 bases are TGTGCCTGTGACACTGGGGGGTCGTACACCGATAAACTCATCTTT.

This clone was observed a handful of times. A much larger clone lies a single base off, so this may be a read error. The rearrangement uses TRDV2 and TRDJ1; 13 positions agree with TRDD3. Looked up from germline, CDR1 is GEAIGNYY and CDR2 is EKD. The CDR3 is 16 amino acids. In DNA form, the CDR3 reads TGTGCCCGTGACATACTGGGGGATACGAACACCGATAAACTCATCTTT. It yields the protein CARDILGDTNTDKLIF.

This chain connects TRDV2 to TRDJ3, with D maybe TRDD3 (6 bases). This CDR3 contains 18 residues. Germline V lookup: CDR1 GEAIGNYY, CDR2 EKD. Trimming removed 2 bases from V and 1 base from J, with 14 bases in between. The CDR3, as DNA: TGTGCCTGTGACAGTATACTGGGCCCTTCCTGGGACACCCGACAGATGTTTTTC. Translating gives CACDSILGPSWDTRQMFF.

This clone appeared a few times. The same CDR3 also results from other DNA sequences found in this sample. The chain carries TRDV2 and TRDJ3; 9 nucleotides align to TRDD3. This CDR3 is built from 19 residues. Germline CDR1 reads GEAIGNYY; CDR2 reads EKD. After removal of 0 bases from V and 0 bases from J, the junction contained 5 bases not matched to a gene. The chain's CDR3 is CACDTLGDSSSWDTRQMFF. DNA for the CDR3: TGTGCCTGTGACACCTTGGGGGATAGTAGCTCCTGGGACACCCGACAGATGTTTTTC.

This clone appeared a few times. The V call is TRDV1, the J call TRDJ2, with 9 nucleotides matching TRDD3. The CDR3 loop spans 24 amino acids. Germline V gene data show CDR1 as TSWWSYY and CDR2 as QGS. V lost 1 base to trimming and J lost 0 bases; unmatched junction nucleotides: 24. The CDR3 nucleotides read TGTGCTCTTGGGGAACCCCCCCCGATTCCTACGGTTGGGGATACGATCGCTTTGACAGCACAACTCTTCTTT. Translation gives CALGEPPPIPTVGDTIALTAQLFF.

This clone was picked up a small number of times. The chain uses TRDV2 and TRDJ3; perhaps TRDD3 as D (6 bases). V lost 3 bases and J lost 0, with 11 bases in between. The CDR3 has 17 amino acids. Per the germline V gene, CDR1 is GEAIGNYY and CDR2 is EKD. For the CDR3, the DNA is TGTGCCTGTGACCGTACTGGGCGCTCCTGGGACACCCGACAGATGTTTTTC. Its translation is CACDRTGRSWDTRQMFF.

This clone showed up just a few times. Other DNA sequences in this specimen translate into the identical CDR3. The genes are TRDV1 and TRDJ1; D is possibly TRDD3 (7 bases). Per germline, CDR1 TSWWSYY and CDR2 QGS. CDR3 length: 23 amino acids. The germline V and J ends were trimmed by 3 bases and 1 base, with 36 bases remaining between them. CDR3 residues: CALGDWPSETGASSPHSTDKLIF. The CDR3 DNA reads as TGTGCTCTTGGGGATTGGCCTTCCGAAACTGGGGCCTCTTCCCCACATTCCACCGATAAACTCATCTTT.

The chain joins TRDV1 to TRDJ2; 12 nucleotides match TRDD3. The CDR3 sequence is 19 residues long. The germline V gene encodes CDR1 TSWWSYY and CDR2 QGS. The V and J ends lost 0 bases and 6 bases, in that order; junction bases with no gene match: 11. The CDR3 region is CALGELPFTGGYPPAQLFF. CDR3 coding DNA: TGTGCTCTTGGGGAACTCCCCTTTACTGGGGGATACCCCCCAGCACAACTCTTCTTT.

This clone was observed a few times. The rearrangement joins TRDV3 to TRDJ1; 13 nucleotides agree with TRDD3. Trimming removed 3 bases from V and 3 bases from J; junction bases left unmatched: 16. CDR3 size: 18 residues. The germline V gene encodes CDR1 TVYSNPD and CDR2 GDNSRS (reference sequence). DNA for the CDR3: TGTGCCTTCATTTCCTACGTCAGGACTGGGGGATACGCCGATAAACTCATCTTT. This encodes CAFISYVRTGGYADKLIF.

This clone is termed medium-sized. The chain couples TRDV2 to TRDJ2; D perhaps matches TRDD3 (6 bases). The V gene lost 0 bases and the J gene lost 0 bases, with 10 bases spanning the gap. Germline assignment: CDR1 GEAIGNYY and CDR2 EKD. CDR3 length: 16 amino acids. The CDR3 DNA is TGTGCCTGTGACACCGTGGGGGCTTCTTTGACAGCACAACTCTTCTTT. This gives the protein CACDTVGASLTAQLFF.

Regarding this clone: This likely stems from a read error, as it lies one base from a far larger clone. Other nucleotide sequences from this sample produce the same CDR3. CDR3 in amino acids: CACDTVLGGTAQLFF. The CDR3, as DNA: TGCGCCTGTGACACGGTACTGGGGGGGACAGCACAACTCTTCTTT. The J gene is TRDJ2, the V gene TRDV2, with 8 nucleotides matching TRDD3. Germline V lookup: CDR1 GEAIGNYY, CDR2 EKD. This CDR3 has 15 amino acids.

With respect to this clone: The junction does not match germline at one end; this may be a read error. The chain links TRDV2 to TRDJ3; the match to TRDD3 covers 11 bases. CDR3 length equals 18 residues. Germline loops: CDR1 GEAIGNYY, CDR2 EKD. CDR3 DNA sequence: TGTGCCTGTGACACTGGGGGATACGCGTCCTGGGACACCCGACAGACGTTTTTC. Translated, it gives CACDTGGYASWDTRQTFF.

As concerns this clone: The sample carries other DNA sequences with the same CDR3. The J gene is TRDJ3, the V gene TRDV2; 10 bases map to TRDD3. Germline loops: CDR1 GEAIGNYY, CDR2 EKD. This CDR3 is built from 19 residues. The J segment lost 0 bases and the V segment lost 1 base, leaving 5 bases of the junction unmatched. CDR3 DNA: TGTGCCTGTGACACTGGGGGATACAGGAGCTCCTGGGACACCCGACAGATGTTTTTC. Translated: CACDTGGYRSSWDTRQMFF.

This clone has just a few counts. The V and J genes are TRDV2 and TRDJ3, with 10 bases identical to TRDD3. The V gene's germline CDR1 is GEAIGNYY and CDR2 EKD. V was pared by 1 base and J by 3 bases, with 5 bases of the junction left unmatched. The CDR3 is made up of 18 amino acids. CDR3 region: CACDTLGDIVWDTRQMFF. DNA of the CDR3: TGTGCCTGTGACACGCTGGGGGATATTGTCTGGGACACCCGACAGATGTTTTTC.

This clone is medium-sized. A much larger clone differs by one base, so this may be a read error. This specimen includes other DNA sequences encoding the same CDR3. The V call is TRDV2, the J call TRDJ3, with 10 nucleotides matching TRDD3. There are 18 residues in the CDR3. Trimming at V came to 0 bases and at J to 1 base, leaving 2 bases not matched to a gene. Germline lookup yields CDR1 GEAIGNYY and CDR2 EKD. The CDR3 spells CACDTVLGDSWDTRQMFF. Written as DNA, the CDR3 is TGTGCCTGTGACACCGTACTGGGGGATTCCTGGGACACCCGACAGATGTTTTTC.

This clone was counted only a few times. Germline is not matched at one junction end, which may reflect a read error. The chain carries TRDV2 and TRDJ2; D may be TRDD3 (6 bases). The CDR3 loop spans 18 amino acids. In germline, CDR1 is GEAIGNYY, CDR2 EKD. The CDR3 nucleotides are TGTGCCTGTGACACGTTGTCCGGGGGACCAAGGAACACAGCACGACTCTTCTTT. Amino acid sequence: CACDTLSGGPRNTARLFF.

As for this clone: A far larger clone lies a single base away; this is likely a read error. The same CDR3 arises from other DNA sequences in this sample as well. V usage is TRDV2 and J usage is TRDJ3, with TRDD3 as a possible D gene (6 bases). The germline V gene has CDR1 GEAIGNYY and CDR2 EKD. There are 19 residues in the CDR3. CDR3 sequence: CACDTAGGPSSWDTRQMFF. The CDR3 coding sequence is TGTGCCTGTGACACCGCCGGGGGACCGAGCTCCTGGGACACCCGTCAGATGTTTTTC.

Comment on this clone: A much larger clone lies a single base off, so this may be a read error. The gene calls are TRDV2 and TRDJ3, with D perhaps TRDD3 (6 bases). This CDR3 spans 17 amino acids. Per the germline V gene, CDR1 is GEAIGNYY and CDR2 is EKD. CDR3 residues: CACDSTGSSWGTRQMFF. The CDR3 DNA reads as TGTGCCTGTGACAGTACTGGGAGCTCCTGGGGCACCCGACAGATGTTTTTC.

This chain joins TRDV2 and TRDJ3, with D hard to call. The J gene, not given by TCRdb, was assigned here from a germline match of the nucleotide sequence. The CDR3 consists of 18 residues. CDR1 and CDR2 from the germline V gene are GEAIGNYY and EKD. The V end lost 1 base, the J end lost 0 bases, and 12 bases lay between the germline ends. CDR3: CACDTTGSTSWDTRQMFF. In nucleotides, the CDR3 is TGTGCCTGTGACACAACCGGGTCAACCTCCTGGGACACCCGACAGATGTTTTTC.

This clone has a handful of counts. V is TRDV1 and J is TRDJ1, with 7 bases identical to TRDD3. Germline trimming cut 2 bases from V and 0 bases from J; bases unmatched to any gene: 18. The length of the CDR3 is 20 residues. Germline CDR1 TSWWSYY, CDR2 QGS. The CDR3 protein is CALGEWATSGGPLDTDKLIF. Written as DNA, the CDR3 is TGTGCTCTTGGGGAATGGGCCACATCTGGGGGCCCCCTCGACACCGATAAACTCATCTTT.

There are a few counts of this clone. The V gene is TRDV1, the J gene TRDJ3; 9 bases map to TRDD3. There are 22 residues in the CDR3. The V gene's germline CDR1 is TSWWSYY and CDR2 QGS. V gave up 0 bases and J gave up 0 bases; unmatched junction bases: 12. CDR3 in amino acids: CALGELLTLGDIHSWDTRQMFF. CDR3 nucleotide sequence: TGTGCTCTTGGGGAACTATTGACTTTGGGGGATATTCACTCCTGGGACACCCGACAGATGTTTTTC.

This clone came up a few times. The limits of the CDR3 on the DNA are not certain, so only TCRdb's listed CDR3 is given. The chain uses TRAV29/DV5 and TRDJ3; TRDD3 is taken as the D call from the table, unchecked against the DNA. Germline assignment: CDR1 NSMFDY and CDR2 ISSIKDK. Both ends counted, the CDR3 spans 21 residues. The CDR3 is CSVLLCSKRWGSSWDTRQMFF.

This clone was seen only a few times. The genes are TRDV1 and TRDJ1; perhaps TRDD2 as D (6 bases). CDR3 length: 18 amino acids. With 1 base removed from V and 0 bases from J, the gap between germline ends came to 18 bases. The germline CDR1 and CDR2 sequences are TSWWSYY and QGS. CDR3 DNA sequence: TGTGCTCTTGGGGAACCGGGCTTTCCTAGGCCACACACCGATAAACTCATCTTT. Its protein product is CALGEPGFPRPHTDKLIF.

This clone was seen a few times. This rearrangement joins TRDV2 to TRDJ2, with 7 bases lining up with TRDD3. The ends lost 1 base at V and 5 bases at J; junction bases unmatched: 6. This CDR3 is 15 amino acids long. The germline V gene encodes CDR1 GEAIGNYY and CDR2 EKD. The CDR3 bases are TGTGCCTGTGACACGATAGGGGGATCTACAGCACAACTCTTCTTT. This translates into CACDTIGGSTAQLFF.

This clone has only a few counts. The chain combines TRDV1 with TRDJ1, with 9 bases matching TRDD3. Unmatched junction bases numbered 16, after V lost 2 bases and J lost 0 bases. From germline, CDR1 is TSWWSYY and CDR2 QGS. The CDR3 is 20 amino acids. Here the CDR3 reads CALGECLYWGTPKDTDKLIF. Written as DNA, the CDR3 is TGTGCTCTTGGGGAATGTCTTTACTGGGGGACCCCTAAGGACACCGATAAACTCATCTTT.

The chain joins TRDV2 to TRDJ3; 12 bases line up with TRDD3. Per the germline V gene, CDR1 is GEAIGNYY and CDR2 is EKD. V was pared by 0 bases and J by 0 bases, with 11 bases of the junction left unmatched. The CDR3 spans 22 residues. As DNA, the CDR3 is TGTGCCTGTGACACCGTGGTACTGGGGGATACCCGGAGCTCCTGGGACACCCGACAGATGTTTTTC. Residues: CACDTVVLGDTRSSWDTRQMFF.